This T cell receptor (beta chain) was profiled in a study of CD8 T cells in ankylosing spondylitis. Findings and limits, study-wide: Disease-linked clones displayed a CD8+ phenotype and appeared relatively rarely in peripheral blood. A motif in TCR beta, a set of 8 or 9 highly homologous variants, appeared characteristic of ankylosing spondylitis blood. There was reportedly significant enrichment of clones that were disease-linked in matched ankylosing spondylitis synovial fluid.

On this clonotype itself: Its antigen is undetermined.

Library preparation for TCR beta used quantitative 5'-RACE with molecular barcodes. MiXCR, applied by TCRdb to the 5' RACE reads, yields one record per CDR3 protein. In the table there are over 700,000 distinct CDR3 sequences, around 20% of which are singletons. The junction had 8 bases not matched to a gene; V was cut back by 3 bases and J by 1 base. The CDR3 contains 15 residues. CDR1 GTSNPN and CDR2 SVGIG come from the germline V gene (reference sequence). What was sequenced was blood, either unsorted or a sorted T cell fraction (not recorded which). This rearrangement joins TRBV30 to TRBJ2-7; 8 nucleotides align to TRBD2. This TCR came from a male donor with ankylosing spondylitis. CDR3 sequence (DNA): TGTGCCTGGAGAAACTCCGGGACTAGTTCCTACGAGCAGTACTTC. It is translated as CAWRNSGTSSYEQYF.